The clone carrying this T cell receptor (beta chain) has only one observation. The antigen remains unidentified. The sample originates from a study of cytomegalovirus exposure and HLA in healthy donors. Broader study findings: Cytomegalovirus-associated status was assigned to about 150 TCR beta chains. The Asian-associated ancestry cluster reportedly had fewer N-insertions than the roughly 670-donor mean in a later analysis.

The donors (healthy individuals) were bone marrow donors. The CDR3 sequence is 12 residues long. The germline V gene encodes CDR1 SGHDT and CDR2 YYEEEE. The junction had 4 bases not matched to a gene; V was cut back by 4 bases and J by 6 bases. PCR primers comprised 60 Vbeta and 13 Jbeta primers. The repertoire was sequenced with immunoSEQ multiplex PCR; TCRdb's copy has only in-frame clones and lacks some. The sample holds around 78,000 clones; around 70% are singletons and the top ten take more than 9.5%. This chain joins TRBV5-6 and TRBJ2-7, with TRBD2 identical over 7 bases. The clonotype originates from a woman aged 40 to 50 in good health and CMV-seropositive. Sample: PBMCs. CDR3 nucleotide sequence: TGTGCCAGCAGCGGGGGGAGGGGCGAGCAGTACTTC. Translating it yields CASSGGRGEQYF. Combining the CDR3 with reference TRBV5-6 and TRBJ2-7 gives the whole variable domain DAGVTQSPTHLIKTRGQQVTLRCSPKSGHDTVSWYQQALGQGPQFIFQYYEEEERQRGNFPDRFSGHQFPNYSSELNVNALLLGDSALYLCASSGGRGEQYFGPGTRLTVT.